This paragraph reports one TCR beta chain. Its antigen is unknown. The sample belongs to a study of CD8+ T cells in alopecia areata. This CDR3 contains 10 residues. With 6 bases removed from V and 3 bases from J, the gap between germline ends came to 5 bases. Germline V gives CDR1 DFQATT, CDR2 SNEGSKA (reference sequence). General observations from the study: More clonal than normal scalp was lesional scalp, particularly alopecia totalis/universalis.

The authors extracted RNA and reverse transcribed it into cDNA as the sequencing template. Only in-frame clones appear in the TCRdb table, and some are missing; sequencing was by immunoSEQ multiplex PCR. The repertoire holds roughly 20,000 clones, with around three fifths as singletons. Lesional scalp punch biopsies and peripheral blood were collected from alopecia areata patients. This chain uses TRBV20-1 with TRBJ1-2, with D hard to call. Source: skin, taken at week 0. The TCR originated in a human donor with alopecia areata. In DNA, the CDR3 is TGCAGTGCGCGACACTATGGCTACACCTTC. Translation: CSARHYGYTF.